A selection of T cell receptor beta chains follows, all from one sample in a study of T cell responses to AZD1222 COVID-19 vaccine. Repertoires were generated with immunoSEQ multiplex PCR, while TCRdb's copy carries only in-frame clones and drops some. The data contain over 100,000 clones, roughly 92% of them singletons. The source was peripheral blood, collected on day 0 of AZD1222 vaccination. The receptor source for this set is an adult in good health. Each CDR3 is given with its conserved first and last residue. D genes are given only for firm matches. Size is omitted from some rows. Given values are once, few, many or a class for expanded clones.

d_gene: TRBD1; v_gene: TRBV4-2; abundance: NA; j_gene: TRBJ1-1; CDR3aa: CASSPGQNTLEAFF; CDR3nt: TGTGCCAGCAGCCCGGGACAGAATACCTTGGAAGCTTTCTTT
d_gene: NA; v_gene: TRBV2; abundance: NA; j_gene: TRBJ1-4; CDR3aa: CASSDRGTNEKLFF; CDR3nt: TGTGCCAGCAGTGACCGGGGGACTAATGAAAAACTGTTTTTT
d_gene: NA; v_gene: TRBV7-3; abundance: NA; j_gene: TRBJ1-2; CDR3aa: CASSSDVNYGYTF; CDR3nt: TGTGCCAGCAGCTCAGACGTGAACTATGGCTACACCTTC
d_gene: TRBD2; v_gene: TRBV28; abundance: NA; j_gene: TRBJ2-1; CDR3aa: CASSPPLLAGLYNEQFF; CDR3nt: TGTGCCAGCAGTCCCCCCTTACTAGCGGGATTATACAATGAGCAGTTCTTC
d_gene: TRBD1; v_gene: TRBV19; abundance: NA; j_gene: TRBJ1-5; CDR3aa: CASSTMGDSNQPQHF; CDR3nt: TGTGCCAGTAGTACTATGGGGGACAGTAATCAGCCCCAGCATTTT
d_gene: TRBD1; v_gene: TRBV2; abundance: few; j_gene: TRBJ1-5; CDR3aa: CASEGAQGNQPQHF; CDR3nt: TGTGCCAGCGAGGGGGCGCAGGGCAATCAGCCCCAGCATTTT
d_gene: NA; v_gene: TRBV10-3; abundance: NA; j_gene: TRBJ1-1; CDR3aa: CAISESAGAFF; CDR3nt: TGTGCCATCAGTGAGTCGGCTGGGGCTTTCTTT
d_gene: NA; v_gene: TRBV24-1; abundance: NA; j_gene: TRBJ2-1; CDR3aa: CATSDFLGVHNEQFF; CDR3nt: TGTGCCACCAGTGATTTCCTAGGGGTACACAATGAGCAGTTCTTC
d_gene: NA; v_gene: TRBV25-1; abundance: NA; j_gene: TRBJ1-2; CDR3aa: CASSESQGYWGYGYTF; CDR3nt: TGTGCCAGCAGTGAAAGTCAGGGCTACTGGGGCTATGGCTACACCTTC
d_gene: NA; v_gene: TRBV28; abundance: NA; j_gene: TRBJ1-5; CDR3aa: CASSPGTFSNQPQHF; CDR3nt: TGTGCCAGCAGCCCCGGGACTTTTAGCAATCAGCCCCAGCATTTT
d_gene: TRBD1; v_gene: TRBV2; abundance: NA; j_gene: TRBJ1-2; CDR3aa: CASSPQGAIYGYTF; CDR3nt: TGTGCCAGCAGTCCGCAGGGGGCGATATATGGCTACACCTTC
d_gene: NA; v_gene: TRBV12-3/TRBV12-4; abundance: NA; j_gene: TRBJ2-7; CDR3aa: CASSLGSPYEQYF; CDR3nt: TGTGCCAGCAGTTTGGGCAGTCCCTACGAGCAGTACTTC
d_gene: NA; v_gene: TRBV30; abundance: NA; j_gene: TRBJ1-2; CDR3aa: CAWSSTAGGYTF; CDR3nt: TGTGCCTGGAGCTCCACCGCGGGGGGCTACACCTTC
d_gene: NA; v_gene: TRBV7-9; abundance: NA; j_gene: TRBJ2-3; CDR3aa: CASSAHSSRDTQYF; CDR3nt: TGTGCCAGCAGCGCGCATAGTAGTCGGGATACGCAGTATTTT
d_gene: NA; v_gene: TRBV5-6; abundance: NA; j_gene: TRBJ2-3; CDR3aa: CASSSGGDTQYF; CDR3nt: TGTGCCAGCAGCAGTGGTGGGGATACGCAGTATTTT
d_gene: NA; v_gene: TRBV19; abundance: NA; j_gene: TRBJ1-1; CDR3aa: CASMNRARNTEAFF; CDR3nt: TGTGCCAGCATGAACAGGGCGAGAAACACTGAAGCTTTCTTT
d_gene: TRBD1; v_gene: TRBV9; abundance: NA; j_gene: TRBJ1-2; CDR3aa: CASSVEGQGAQGYTF; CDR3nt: TGTGCCAGCAGCGTAGAGGGACAGGGGGCGCAAGGCTACACCTTC
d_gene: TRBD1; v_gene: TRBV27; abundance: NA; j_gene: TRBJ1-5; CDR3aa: CASSFFDPGGNQPQHF; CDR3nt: TGTGCCAGCAGTTTTTTCGACCCAGGGGGGAATCAGCCCCAGCATTTT
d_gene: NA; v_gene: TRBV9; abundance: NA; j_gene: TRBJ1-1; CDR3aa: CASSPNPGPTEAFF; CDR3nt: TGTGCCAGCAGCCCAAACCCGGGGCCCACTGAAGCTTTCTTT
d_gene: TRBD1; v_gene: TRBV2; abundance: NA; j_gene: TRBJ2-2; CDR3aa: CASSQDRGTGELFF; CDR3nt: TGTGCCAGCAGTCAAGACAGGGGTACCGGGGAGCTGTTTTTT
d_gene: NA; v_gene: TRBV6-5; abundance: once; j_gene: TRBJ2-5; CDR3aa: CASSYSAHRGETQYF; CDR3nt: TGTGCCAGCAGTTACTCGGCCCATAGGGGAGAGACCCAGTACTTC
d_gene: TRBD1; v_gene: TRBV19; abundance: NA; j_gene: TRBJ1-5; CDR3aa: CASSTSGTDTYSNQPQHF; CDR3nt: TGTGCCAGTAGTACATCCGGGACAGACACCTATAGCAATCAGCCCCAGCATTTT
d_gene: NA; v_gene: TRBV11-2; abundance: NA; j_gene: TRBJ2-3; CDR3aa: CASSLGGDTQYF; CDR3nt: TGTGCCAGCAGCTTAGGGGGAGATACGCAGTATTTT
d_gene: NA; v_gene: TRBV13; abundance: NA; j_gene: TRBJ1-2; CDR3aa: CASFDPGAWGIYGYTF; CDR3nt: TGTGCCAGCTTCGACCCGGGGGCTTGGGGGATCTATGGCTACACCTTC
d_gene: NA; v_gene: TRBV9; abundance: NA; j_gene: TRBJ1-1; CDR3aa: CASSVGVGWNTEAFF; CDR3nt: TGTGCCAGCAGCGTAGGGGTTGGGTGGAACACTGAAGCTTTCTTT
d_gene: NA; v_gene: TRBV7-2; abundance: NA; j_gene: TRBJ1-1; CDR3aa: CASSLDGGGNTEAFF; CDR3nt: TGTGCCAGCAGCTTAGATGGAGGGGGGAACACTGAAGCTTTCTTT
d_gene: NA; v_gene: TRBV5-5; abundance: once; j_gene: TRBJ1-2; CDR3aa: CASSLDGSYGYTF; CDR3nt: TGTGCCAGCAGCTTGGACGGTAGCTATGGCTACACCTTC
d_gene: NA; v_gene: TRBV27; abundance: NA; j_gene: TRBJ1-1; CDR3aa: CASSLVGAGRDTEAFF; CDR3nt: TGTGCCAGCAGTTTAGTTGGGGCAGGGAGGGACACTGAAGCTTTCTTT
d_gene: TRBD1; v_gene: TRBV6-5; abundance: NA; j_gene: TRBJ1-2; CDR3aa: CATAPRQGYYGYTF; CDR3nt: TGTGCCACAGCCCCCCGACAGGGTTACTATGGCTACACCTTC
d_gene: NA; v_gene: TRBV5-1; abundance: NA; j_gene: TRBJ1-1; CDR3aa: CASSLGSSNTEAFF; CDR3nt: TGCGCCAGCAGCTTGGGCAGCTCCAACACTGAAGCTTTCTTT
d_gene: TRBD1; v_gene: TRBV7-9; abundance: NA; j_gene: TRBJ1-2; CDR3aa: CASSLGEGQGNYGYTF; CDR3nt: TGTGCCAGCAGCTTAGGCGAGGGACAGGGAAACTATGGCTACACCTTC
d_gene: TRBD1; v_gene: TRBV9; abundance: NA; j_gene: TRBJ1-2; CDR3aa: CASSVSPRDRESLGYGYTF; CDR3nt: TGTGCCAGCAGCGTAAGCCCCCGGGACAGGGAAAGTCTAGGCTATGGCTACACCTTC
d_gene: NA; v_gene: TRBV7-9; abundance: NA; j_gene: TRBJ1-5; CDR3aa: CASSHGTSSNQPQHF; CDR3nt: TGTGCCAGCAGCCATGGGACAAGTAGCAATCAGCCCCAGCATTTT
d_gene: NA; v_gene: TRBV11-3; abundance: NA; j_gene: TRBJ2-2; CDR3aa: CASSLAPYTGELFF; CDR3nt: TGTGCCAGCAGCTTAGCCCCATACACCGGGGAGCTGTTTTTT
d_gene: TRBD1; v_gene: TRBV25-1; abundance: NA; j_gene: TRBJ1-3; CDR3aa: CASRPGTGKRSGNTIYF; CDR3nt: TGTGCCAGCAGACCCGGGACAGGCAAACGCTCTGGAAACACCATATATTTT
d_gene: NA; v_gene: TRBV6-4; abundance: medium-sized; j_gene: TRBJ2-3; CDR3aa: CASSDSGGSGTDTQYF; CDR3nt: TGTGCCAGCAGTGACTCTGGGGGTAGTGGGACAGATACGCAGTATTTT
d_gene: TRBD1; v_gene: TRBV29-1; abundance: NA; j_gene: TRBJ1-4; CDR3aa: CSVDTGGADEKLFF; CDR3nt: TGCAGCGTTGACACAGGGGGCGCGGATGAAAAACTGTTTTTT
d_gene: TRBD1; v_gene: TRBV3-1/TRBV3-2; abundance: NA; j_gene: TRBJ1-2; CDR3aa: CASSLTGEGYTF; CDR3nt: TGTGCCAGCAGCCTAACAGGGGAAGGCTACACCTTC
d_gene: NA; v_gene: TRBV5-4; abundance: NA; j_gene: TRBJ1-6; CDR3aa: CASSLDRGNSPLHF; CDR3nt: TGTGCCAGCAGCCTAGACCGCGGTAATTCACCCCTCCACTTT
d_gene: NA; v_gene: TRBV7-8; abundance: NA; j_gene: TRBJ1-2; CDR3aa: CASSPRTGANYGYTF; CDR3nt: TGTGCCAGCAGCCCCAGGACGGGAGCTAACTATGGCTACACCTTC
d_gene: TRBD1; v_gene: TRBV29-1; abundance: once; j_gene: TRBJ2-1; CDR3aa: CSVDPGQGYNEQFF; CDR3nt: TGCAGCGTTGATCCGGGACAGGGATACAATGAGCAGTTCTTC
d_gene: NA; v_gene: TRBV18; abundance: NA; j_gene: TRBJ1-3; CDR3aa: CASSPNRGQEWGTIYF; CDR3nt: TGTGCCAGCTCCCCGAACCGGGGGCAAGAATGGGGCACCATATATTTT
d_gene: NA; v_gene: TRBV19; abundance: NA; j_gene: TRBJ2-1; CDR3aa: CASSPPTLGSRYNEQFF; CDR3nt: TGTGCCAGTAGTCCCCCGACCTTGGGATCCCGCTACAATGAGCAGTTCTTC
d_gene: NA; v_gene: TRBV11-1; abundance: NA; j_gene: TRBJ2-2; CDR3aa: CASSLSERELFF; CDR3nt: TGTGCCAGCAGCTTGAGCGAGCGGGAGCTGTTTTTT
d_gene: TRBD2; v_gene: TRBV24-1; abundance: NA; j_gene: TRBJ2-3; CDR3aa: CATSDRTSGGDTQYF; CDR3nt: TGTGCCACCAGTGACCGGACTAGCGGAGGAGATACGCAGTATTTT
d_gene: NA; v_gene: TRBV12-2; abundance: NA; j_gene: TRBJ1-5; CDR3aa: CASRLAGQGRNQPQHF; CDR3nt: TGTGCAAGTCGCTTAGCGGGCCAGGGACGCAATCAGCCCCAGCATTTT
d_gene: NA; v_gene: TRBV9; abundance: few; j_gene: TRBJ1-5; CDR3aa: CASSVVGGNSNQPQHF; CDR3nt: TGTGCCAGCAGCGTAGTTGGGGGAAATAGCAATCAGCCCCAGCATTTT
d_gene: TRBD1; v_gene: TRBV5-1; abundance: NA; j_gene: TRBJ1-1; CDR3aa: CASSLSGQGADTEAFF; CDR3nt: TGCGCCAGCAGCTTGTCGGGACAGGGGGCGGACACTGAAGCTTTCTTT
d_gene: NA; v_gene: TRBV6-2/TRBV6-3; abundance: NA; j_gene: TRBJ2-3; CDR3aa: CASSYEPGRDTQYF; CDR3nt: TGTGCCAGCAGTTACGAGCCAGGGAGAGATACGCAGTATTTT
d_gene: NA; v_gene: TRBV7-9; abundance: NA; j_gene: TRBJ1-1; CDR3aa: CASSREGGTEAFF; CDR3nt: TGTGCCAGCAGTCGGGAAGGAGGGACTGAAGCTTTCTTT
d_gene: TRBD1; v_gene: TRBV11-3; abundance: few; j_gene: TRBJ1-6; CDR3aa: CASRGQGSRYDSPLHF; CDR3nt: TGTGCCAGCAGGGGACAGGGGTCTCGCTACGATTCACCCCTCCACTTT
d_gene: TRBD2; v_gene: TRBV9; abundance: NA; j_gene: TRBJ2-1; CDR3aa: CASSVVGGRTYNEQFF; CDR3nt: TGTGCCAGCAGCGTAGTTGGCGGGAGGACCTACAATGAGCAGTTCTTC
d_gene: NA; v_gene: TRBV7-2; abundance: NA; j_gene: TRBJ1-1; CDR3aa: CASRVQGDTEAFF; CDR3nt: TGTGCCAGCAGGGTACAGGGAGACACTGAAGCTTTCTTT